This paragraph covers one T cell receptor beta chain sequence. One end of the junction varies from germline; a read error may be responsible. The sample is drawn from a study of blood T cell repertoires in COVID-19. Overall study context: Samples came from the United States, Italy and Spain, spanning acute and convalescent COVID-19. T cells, B-cell-depleted T cells, or PBMCs provided the cDNA or gDNA that served as material.

Germline CDR1 and CDR2: SGHDT and YYEEEE. The CDR3 consists of 11 residues. In the original analysis: For nucleated cells, counts were estimated from reference gene primer amplification. Clones were read by immunoSEQ multiplex PCR, and TCRdb kept only the in-frame ones, dropping some. That table furnishes V, J and clone size, whereas the DNA furnished D and trimming. The sample lists around 100,000 clones; approximately 89% were seen once. The source is an older man with acute or convalescent COVID-19. The V gene is TRBV5-6, the J gene TRBJ1-1; TRBD1 matches 7 bases. Sequenced sample: peripheral blood. CDR3: CASSWDSNSAF. The CDR3 coding sequence is TGTGCCAGCAGTTGGGACAGCAACTCGGCCTTT.